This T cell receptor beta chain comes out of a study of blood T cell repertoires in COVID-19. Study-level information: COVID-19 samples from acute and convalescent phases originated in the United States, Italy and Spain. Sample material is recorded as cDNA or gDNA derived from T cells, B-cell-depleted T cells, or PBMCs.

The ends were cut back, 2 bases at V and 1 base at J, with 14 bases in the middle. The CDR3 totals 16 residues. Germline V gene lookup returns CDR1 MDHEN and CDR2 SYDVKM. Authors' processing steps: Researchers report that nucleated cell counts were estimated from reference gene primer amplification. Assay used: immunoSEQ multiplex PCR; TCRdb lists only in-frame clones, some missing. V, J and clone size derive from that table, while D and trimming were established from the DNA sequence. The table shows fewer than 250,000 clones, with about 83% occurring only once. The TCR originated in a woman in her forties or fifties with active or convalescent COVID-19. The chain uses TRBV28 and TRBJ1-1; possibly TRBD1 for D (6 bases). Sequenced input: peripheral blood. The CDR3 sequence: CASSLVGGATNTEAFF. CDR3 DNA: TGTGCCAGCAGTTTAGTGGGGGGGGCTACGAACACTGAAGCTTTCTTT.